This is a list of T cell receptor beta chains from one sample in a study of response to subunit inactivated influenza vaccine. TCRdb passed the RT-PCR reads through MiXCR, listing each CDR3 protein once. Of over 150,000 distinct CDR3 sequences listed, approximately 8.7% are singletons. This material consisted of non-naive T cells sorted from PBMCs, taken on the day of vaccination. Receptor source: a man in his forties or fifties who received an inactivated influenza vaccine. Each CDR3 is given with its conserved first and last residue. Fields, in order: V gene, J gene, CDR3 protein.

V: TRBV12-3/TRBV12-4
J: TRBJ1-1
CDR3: CASTLQGGSAEAFF

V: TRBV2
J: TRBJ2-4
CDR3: CASRDRDKNIQYF

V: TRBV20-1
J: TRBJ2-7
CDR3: CSARDGWGAIYEQYF

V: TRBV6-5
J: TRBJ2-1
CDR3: CASSYYGTRAEQFF

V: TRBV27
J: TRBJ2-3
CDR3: CASSPSGLADLRLQYF

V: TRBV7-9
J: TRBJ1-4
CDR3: CASSLVSGINEKLFF

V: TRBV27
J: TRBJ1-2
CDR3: CASSKTGWDGYTF

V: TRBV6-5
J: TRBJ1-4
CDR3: CASSLTGGSGEKLFF

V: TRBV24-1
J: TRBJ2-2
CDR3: CATSEGTSNTGELFF

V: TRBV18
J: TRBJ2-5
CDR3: CASSLFWTDQETQYF

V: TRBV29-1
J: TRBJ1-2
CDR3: CSVGGPGYTF

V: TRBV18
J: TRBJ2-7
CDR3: CASSPGQAVYEQYF

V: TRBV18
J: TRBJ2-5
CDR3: CASSQTGKGETQYF

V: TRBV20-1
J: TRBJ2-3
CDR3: CCARDLETYFTDTQYF

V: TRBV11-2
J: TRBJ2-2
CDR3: CASSLLPGQGGGELFF

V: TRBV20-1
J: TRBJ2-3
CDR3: CSASPLAEAGGYTQYF

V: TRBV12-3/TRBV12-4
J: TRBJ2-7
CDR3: CASSLGQVRGEQYF

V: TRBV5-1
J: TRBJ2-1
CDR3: CASSLLQGVGYNEQFF

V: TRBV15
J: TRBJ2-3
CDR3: CATSRAGRVNGIVDTQYF

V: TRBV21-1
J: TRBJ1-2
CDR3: CASSKKRGVDGYTF

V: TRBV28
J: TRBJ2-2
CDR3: CASRSPGQGHGELFF

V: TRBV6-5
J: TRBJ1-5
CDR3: CASSSSKVLNQPQHF

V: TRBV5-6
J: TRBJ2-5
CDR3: CASSLPRGSQETQYF

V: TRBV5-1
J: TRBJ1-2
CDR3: CASSFSDPNYGYTF

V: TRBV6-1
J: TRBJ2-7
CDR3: CASSPSIRAALSYEQYF

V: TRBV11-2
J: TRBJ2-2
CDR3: CASSLLLFGTANTGELFF

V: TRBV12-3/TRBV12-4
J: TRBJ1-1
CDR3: CASSFWGTEAFF

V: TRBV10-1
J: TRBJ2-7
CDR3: CASSDSTGGKNF

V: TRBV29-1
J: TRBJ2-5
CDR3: CSVGTGRETQYF

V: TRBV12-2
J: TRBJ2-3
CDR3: CASRLGLAGTTDTQYF

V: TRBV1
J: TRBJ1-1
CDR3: CTSSHGQGTTEAFF

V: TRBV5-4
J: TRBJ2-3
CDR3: CASSPEGRANTDTQYF

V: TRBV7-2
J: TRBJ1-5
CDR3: CASSFTGTGNQPQHF

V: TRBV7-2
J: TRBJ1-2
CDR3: CASAQARSSYTF

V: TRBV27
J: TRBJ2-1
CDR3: CASSLLQGRGYNEQFF

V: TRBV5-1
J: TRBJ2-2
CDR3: CASSLNSHTGELFF

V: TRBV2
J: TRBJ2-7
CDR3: CASSEGRGLSYEQYF

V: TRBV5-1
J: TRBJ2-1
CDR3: CASSYSAGGHEQFF

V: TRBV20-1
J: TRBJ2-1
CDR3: CSVPKAGAKWWQFF

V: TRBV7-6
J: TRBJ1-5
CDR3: CASSPGGQGQPQHF

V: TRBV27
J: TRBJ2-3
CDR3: CASSSTYPDTQYF

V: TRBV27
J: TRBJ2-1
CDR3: CASSRQGGLNEQFF